These T cell receptor beta chains were read from a single sample in a study of cytomegalovirus exposure and HLA in healthy donors. TCRdb's table, derived via immunoSEQ multiplex PCR, lists solely in-frame clones and lacks some. The table includes about 150,000 clones, approximately 60% detected once. The sequenced material came from PBMCs. The receptors stem from a woman aged 55 to 70 in good health and CMV-seropositive. Both conserved end residues are trimmed from each CDR3. Clone size is not always given. Where it is, it says once, few, many or a class for expanded clones.

v_call clone_size cdr3_aa
TRBV7-9 . SSSLVNYEQY
TRBV4-2 . ASSQVSSGNYEQY
TRBV7-8 few ASTLRTDTPSPLH
TRBV4-2 . ASSQDNGGNSYNEQF
TRBV5-1 . ASSPGTSGILAKNIQY
TRBV27 once ASSGGLGKTNYGYT
TRBV6-1 . ASSEWAVP
TRBV7-9 . ASTSNEQF
TRBV28 few ASSRRGPPRLGNTIY
TRBV2 . ASSPGHFYGYT
TRBV28 few ASRPGTPGLNTEAF
TRBV28 . ASSPPTGLSYEQY
TRBV7-2 . ASSLDSGGWNEQF
TRBV6-5 . ASSYRGSNQPQH
TRBV5-6 . ASSPGGLAGGYEQY
TRBV5-6 . ASTPSWAGGYEQY
TRBV9 . ASSAPGGSLAKNIQY
TRBV7-9 . ASSLGGTGTEAF
TRBV28 few ASSFSGTLAYEQY
TRBV5-1 . ASSPDPRGTEAF
TRBV6-1 few ASSEGPSNYGYT
TRBV14 . ASSPWVGGETQY